The sequence of this TCR beta chain was determined in a study of cytomegalovirus exposure and HLA in healthy donors. At the level of the study: Of approximately 400 genotyped donors, more than 70% clustered with self-reported Caucasian donors.

With 60 Vbeta and 13 Jbeta primers, the PCR was carried out. Assay: immunoSEQ multiplex PCR; the TCRdb copy retains only in-frame clones and omits some. The sample shows some 150,000 clones, around 10% of them seen only once. The receptor was isolated from a woman aged 40 to 50 in good health and CMV-seropositive. The sequencing sample was made of PBMCs.

The CDR3 is CASSSTRNTGELFF. CDR3 nucleotides: TGTGCCAGCAGTTCAACAAGAAACACCGGGGAGCTGTTTTTT. The V call is TRBV6-4, the J call TRBJ2-2; D is undetermined. CDR3 length: 14 amino acids. Germline V gene sequence: CDR1 MRHNA, CDR2 SNTAGT. Trimming removed 5 bases at V and 2 bases at J, with 9 bases between.